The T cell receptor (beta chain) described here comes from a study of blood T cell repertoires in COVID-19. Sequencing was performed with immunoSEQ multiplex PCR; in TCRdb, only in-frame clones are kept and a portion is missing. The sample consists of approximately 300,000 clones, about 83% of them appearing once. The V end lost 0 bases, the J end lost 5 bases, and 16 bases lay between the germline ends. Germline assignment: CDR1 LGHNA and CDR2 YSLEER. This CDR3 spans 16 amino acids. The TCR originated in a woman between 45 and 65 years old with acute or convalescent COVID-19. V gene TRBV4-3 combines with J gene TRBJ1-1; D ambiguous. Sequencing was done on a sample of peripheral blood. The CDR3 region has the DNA TGCGCCAGCAGCCAAGATAATCGCGTCGGGATGACTGAAGCTTTCTTT. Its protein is CASSQDNRVGMTEAFF.